Below, 17 T cell receptor beta chains from the same sample are listed, as sequenced in a study of CD4 T cell repertoires in COVID-19. Using immunoSEQ multiplex PCR, the repertoire was profiled, and TCRdb retains in-frame clones only, with some absent. The sample contains more than 20,000 clones, 85% to 95% of which appear only once. These memory T cells were uncultured and sequenced directly after ex vivo isolation. The sample here was circulating follicular helper CD4+ T cells (cTfh) from blood, taken before the COVID-19 pandemic. These receptors all come from a human donor who had COVID-19.

This chain joins TRBV5-5 and TRBJ2-7; possibly TRBD2 for D (6 bases). Per the germline V gene, CDR1 is SGHKS and CDR2 is YYEKEE (reference sequence). The ends were cut back, 5 bases at V and 7 bases at J, with 19 bases in the middle. The CDR3 is 14 residues long. The CDR3 DNA sequence: TGTGCCAGCAGTTTCGCAGCATTGGGGAGGGAGCAGTACTTC. Translation: CASSFAALGREQYF. The whole variable domain, filled in from reference TRBV5-5 and TRBJ2-7, reads DAGVTQSPTHLIKTRGQQVTLRCSPISGHKSVSWYQQVLGQGPQFIFQYYEKEERGRGNFPDRFSARQFPNYSSELNVNALLLGDSALYLCASSFAALGREQYFGPGTRLTVT.

This clone was found once. The chain employs TRBV2 and TRBJ2-7; perhaps TRBD1 as D (6 bases). The CDR3 extends over 12 amino acids. The V gene lost 7 bases and the J gene lost 3 bases, with 10 bases spanning the gap. Germline loops: CDR1 SNHLY, CDR2 FYNNEI. CDR3 bases: TGTGCCAGCAACAGGGAAGGCTACGAGCAGTACTTC. It translates to CASNREGYEQYF.

The chain carries TRBV19 and TRBJ1-5; 9 bases map to TRBD1. Germline trimming cut 6 bases from V and 2 bases from J; bases unmatched to any gene: 5. In germline, CDR1 is LNHDA, CDR2 SQIVND (reference sequence). CDR3 size: 15 residues. Written as DNA, the CDR3 is TGTGCCAGTAGGGACAGGGGAGAGGGCAATCAGCCCCAGCATTTT. Encoded protein: CASRDRGEGNQPQHF.

The chain carries TRBV5-6 and TRBJ2-7, with TRBD2 matching over 11 bases. The germline CDR1 and CDR2 sequences are SGHDT and YYEEEE. The V segment lost 3 bases and the J segment 3 bases; nucleotides outside the gene matches: 5. There are 15 residues in the CDR3. The CDR3 loop reads CASSSRTSGYYEQYF. The CDR3 DNA sequence: TGTGCCAGCAGCTCCCGGACTAGCGGGTACTACGAGCAGTACTTC.

The chain combines TRBV5-4 with TRBJ2-7, with D possibly being TRBD1 (5 bases). Germline CDR1 and CDR2: SGHNT and YYREEE (reference sequence). V shed 2 bases and J shed 3 bases, with 9 bases lying between them. This CDR3 has 13 residues. CDR3 in DNA: TGTGCCAGCAGCTTAGACAGTTTCTACGAGCAGTACTTC. The encoded protein is CASSLDSFYEQYF.

The chain has TRBV5-4 and TRBJ2-6; D is ambiguous. The CDR3 consists of 16 residues. CDR1 and CDR2 from the germline V gene are SGHNT and YYREEE (reference sequence). V gave up 0 bases and J gave up 1 base, with 8 bases separating them. The DNA of the CDR3 is TGTGCCAGCAGCTTGGCTGTGCGTTCTGGGGCCAACGTCCTGACTTTC. Protein product: CASSLAVRSGANVLTF.

V usage is TRBV9 and J usage is TRBJ1-5, with 8 bases lining up with TRBD1. The CDR3 has 14 amino acids. Germline V gene lookup returns CDR1 SGDLS and CDR2 YYNGEE. Trimming at V came to 2 bases and at J to 7 bases, leaving 5 bases not matched to a gene. CDR3 sequence (DNA): TGTGCCAGCAGCGTTGGACAGGGACAACAGCCCCAGCATTTT. This sequence encodes CASSVGQGQQPQHF.

This chain links TRBV4-1 with TRBJ1-2, with TRBD1 identical over 9 bases. The junction had 2 bases not matched to a gene; V was cut back by 0 bases and J by 3 bases. The CDR3 length is 15 residues. Per the germline V gene, CDR1 is MGHRA and CDR2 is YSYEKL. CDR3 bases: TGCGCCAGCAGCCAAGAGGGGACAGGGCACTATGGCTACACCTTC. This codes for CASSQEGTGHYGYTF.

J is TRBJ1-1 and V is TRBV7-2; 8 bases are a match to TRBD1. From germline, CDR1 is SGHTA and CDR2 FQGNSA. There are 14 residues in the CDR3. The junction had 6 bases not matched to a gene; V was cut back by 5 bases and J by 4 bases. The CDR3 loop reads CASSIGGQATEAFF. CDR3 DNA: TGTGCCAGCAGCATTGGGGGACAGGCCACTGAAGCTTTCTTT. Supplemented by reference TRBV7-2 and TRBJ1-1, the full variable domain reads GAGVSQSPSNKVTEKGKDVELRCDPISGHTALYWYRQSLGQGLEFLIYFQGNSAPDKSGLPSDRFSAERTGGSVSTLTIQRTQQEDSAVYLCASSIGGQATEAFFGQGTRLTVV.

CDR3 nucleotides: TGTGCCAGCAGCTTAAACGGAAAACTGTTTTTT. Translated, it gives CASSLNGKLFF. The rearrangement uses TRBV11-3 and TRBJ1-4, with D unresolved. V gave up 2 bases and J gave up 10 bases, with 5 bases separating them. Germline loops: CDR1 SGHNT, CDR2 YENEEA. The CDR3 runs 11 residues.

A single count supports this clone. The chain uses TRBV19 and TRBJ1-2; D is perhaps TRBD1 (5 bases). This CDR3 has 11 amino acids. Trimming took off 10 bases at V and 5 bases at J, with 11 bases between the two ends. CDR1 and CDR2 from the germline V gene are LNHDA and SQIVND (reference sequence). Here the CDR3 reads CATTGLYGYTF. CDR3 coding DNA: TGTGCCACAACAGGTCTTTATGGCTACACCTTC.

The chain carries TRBV19 and TRBJ2-1; D may be TRBD1 (6 bases). V lost 6 bases to trimming and J lost 7 bases, with 22 bases between them. CDR3 length equals 16 residues. In germline, CDR1 is LNHDA, CDR2 SQIVND (reference sequence). The CDR3 DNA sequence: TGTGCCAGTAGCCCCTTGGACAGAGCTGTGGGAAATGAGCAGTTCTTC. Amino acid sequence: CASSPLDRAVGNEQFF.

The V gene is TRBV7-9, the J gene TRBJ2-3, with TRBD1 matching over 9 bases. CDR3 size: 16 residues. From germline, CDR1 is SEHNR and CDR2 FQNEAQ (reference sequence). Unmatched junction bases numbered 7, after V lost 1 base and J lost 5 bases. CDR3: CASSLGPGQGRDTQYF. The DNA of the CDR3 is TGTGCCAGCAGCTTAGGACCGGGACAGGGTAGAGATACGCAGTATTTT. The variable domain in full, with the rest retrieved from reference TRBV7-9 and TRBJ2-3, is DTGVSQNPRHKITKRGQNVTFRCDPISEHNRLYWYRQTLGQGPEFLTYFQNEAQLEKSRLLSDRFSAERPKGSFSTLEIQRTEQGDSAMYLCASSLGPGQGRDTQYFGPGTRLTVL.

A few counts support this clone. Its ends do not fully match the called genes, so a read error is possible. V gene TRBV2 combines with J gene TRBJ1-6; 7 nucleotides match TRBD1. The germline gives CDR1 SNHLY, CDR2 FYNNEI. This CDR3 has 17 residues. The CDR3: CASRTEPGTANNSPPHF. The CDR3 DNA is TGTGCCAGCAGAACCGAACCGGGGACAGCCAATAATTCACCCCCCCACTTT.

The rearrangement joins TRBV7-3 to TRBJ1-1; D is possibly TRBD1 (5 bases). CDR1 is SGHTA and CDR2 is FQGTGA in the germline V gene. CDR3 length equals 13 residues. V lost 2 bases to trimming and J lost 6 bases, with 10 bases between them. The CDR3 loop is CASSLGVGAEAFF. The CDR3 nucleotides are TGTGCCAGCAGCTTAGGAGTAGGGGCTGAAGCTTTCTTT.

The chain recombines TRBV14 with TRBJ1-1; D is uncertain. Trimming pared 0 bases from V and 2 bases from J, leaving 10 bases between. CDR3 length equals 15 residues. CDR1 is SGHDN, CDR2 FVKESK, per germline. The CDR3: CASSQDLRGNTEAFF. CDR3 DNA sequence: TGTGCCAGCAGCCAAGATCTCCGGGGAAACACTGAAGCTTTCTTT.

The J gene is TRBJ2-7, the V gene TRBV5-1; 12 positions match TRBD2. From germline, CDR1 is SGHRS and CDR2 YFSETQ. V trimming: 0 bases; J trimming: 3 bases; junction bases outside the gene matches: 4. CDR3 size: 16 residues. The DNA for the CDR3 is TGCGCCAGCAGCTTGGGGGCTAGCGGGAGGGGCTACGAGCAGTACTTC. Amino acids: CASSLGASGRGYEQYF.